This TCR beta chain was sequenced during a study of shared clonotypes between healthy human individuals. This table comes from immunoSEQ multiplex PCR, and its TCRdb copy is limited to in-frame clones, with some not included. This table has about 1 million clones, 75% appearing once. Between the trimmed V and J ends, which lost 8 bases and 1 base, there was a span of 14 bases. The germline CDR1 and CDR2 sequences are LNHDA and SQIVND (reference sequence). The CDR3 totals 14 residues. Sequenced material: memory CD4+ T cells sorted from blood. Subset of the sample: CD45RA-negative fraction. The clonotype originates from a man aged 18 to 35 in good health. The chain joins TRBV19 to TRBJ1-1; D perhaps matches TRBD1 (6 bases). Written as DNA, the CDR3 is TGTGCCAGTGAAAGCGGGACACAGAACACTGAAGCTTTCTTT. Amino acids: CASESGTQNTEAFF.